These T cell receptor beta chains were read from a single sample in a study of cytomegalovirus exposure and HLA in healthy donors. The repertoire was sequenced with immunoSEQ multiplex PCR; TCRdb's copy has only in-frame clones and lacks some. Reported are about 120,000 clones; the ten largest clones contain approximately 1.6%. The specimen was PBMCs. The origin of the receptors is a young man in good health and CMV-seronegative. Each CDR3 is given with its conserved first and last residue. The order of the fields is D gene, V gene, clone size, J gene, CDR3 length, CDR3 protein, CDR3 DNA. A D gene is named only where the DNA matches it firmly. Expanded clones are given a class, and other clones once, few, many or no size at all.

TRBD1	TRBV13	-	TRBJ2-7	15	CASSSTGTAHYEQYF	TGTGCCAGCAGCTCGACCGGGACAGCACACTACGAGCAGTACTTC
-	TRBV4-3	-	TRBJ1-2	14	CASSPDGLPYGYTF	TGCGCCAGCAGCCCCGACGGGTTGCCCTATGGCTACACCTTC
-	TRBV27	-	TRBJ2-5	15	CASSPGVTFRGTQYF	TGTGCCAGCAGTCCGGGGGTGACCTTCCGCGGGACCCAGTACTTC
-	TRBV29-1	-	TRBJ2-1	10	CSVGSNEQFF	TGCAGCGTTGGGAGCAATGAGCAGTTCTTC
TRBD2	TRBV6-5	-	TRBJ2-2	16	CASSFRLAGVGGELFF	TGTGCCAGCAGTTTCAGGCTAGCGGGAGTGGGCGGGGAGCTGTTTTTT
TRBD1	TRBV28	-	TRBJ1-2	14	CASSLYGQGEGYTF	TGTGCCAGCAGTTTATACGGGCAGGGGGAGGGCTACACCTTC
TRBD2	TRBV6-5	-	TRBJ2-1	15	CATITTGGSYNEQFF	TGTGCCACCATAACAACGGGGGGCTCCTACAATGAGCAGTTCTTC
TRBD1	TRBV13	-	TRBJ1-6	16	CASSQTGFLEDSPLHF	TGTGCCAGCAGCCAGACAGGGTTTTTGGAGGATTCACCCCTCCACTTT
-	TRBV6-1	-	TRBJ1-1	13	CASRTWGPTEAFF	TGTGCCAGCCGCACCTGGGGGCCCACTGAAGCTTTCTTT
TRBD2	TRBV6-6	-	TRBJ2-3	14	CASSSYGGVDTQYF	TGTGCCAGCAGCTCGTACGGGGGGGTGGATACGCAGTATTTT
TRBD1	TRBV7-2	-	TRBJ2-1	16	CASSARTGDLYNEQFF	TGTGCCAGCAGCGCCCGGACAGGGGATCTATACAATGAGCAGTTCTTC
TRBD2	TRBV11-1	-	TRBJ2-2	16	CASRHPGRENTGELFF	TGTGCCAGCAGACATCCAGGGAGGGAGAACACCGGGGAGCTGTTTTTT
-	TRBV28	-	TRBJ2-7	12	CASRVQSGEQYF	TGTGCCAGCAGGGTCCAGTCGGGTGAGCAGTACTTC
TRBD2	TRBV7-9	-	TRBJ2-5	14	CASLLGGRAETQYF	TGTGCCAGCCTCTTGGGCGGGAGGGCTGAGACCCAGTACTTC
TRBD2	TRBV27	-	TRBJ2-6	20	CASKRTSGGAPLSGANVLTF	TGTGCCAGCAAAAGGACTAGCGGGGGGGCCCCCCTCTCTGGGGCCAACGTCCTGACTTTC
-	TRBV2	-	TRBJ2-7	13	CATQTESSYEQYF	TGTGCCACCCAGACAGAGAGCTCCTACGAGCAGTACTTC
-	TRBV25-1	-	TRBJ1-1	12	CASSAIAKIAFF	TGTGCCAGCAGTGCCATAGCCAAGATAGCTTTCTTT
TRBD1	TRBV11-3	-	TRBJ2-7	15	CASSRMGQGVYEQYF	TGTGCCAGCAGCCGAATGGGGCAGGGGGTTTACGAGCAGTACTTC
-	TRBV28	-	TRBJ1-1	13	CASRTRTNTEAFF	TGTGCCAGCAGAACCCGAACAAACACTGAAGCTTTCTTT
-	TRBV19	-	TRBJ1-5	15	CASSFAGTNLRIQHF	TGTGCCAGTAGTTTTGCCGGGACTAATCTACGAATTCAGCATTTT
-	TRBV5-1	-	TRBJ2-7	14	CASSLVRGYYEQYF	TGCGCCAGCAGCTTGGTTCGGGGTTACTACGAGCAGTACTTC
TRBD1	TRBV2	-	TRBJ2-2	15	CASSVGQGGTGELFF	TGTGCCAGCAGTGTAGGACAGGGGGGCACCGGGGAGCTGTTTTTT
TRBD1	TRBV4-3	-	TRBJ1-4	15	CASSQEGDRGEKLFF	TGCGCCAGCAGCCAAGAGGGGGACAGAGGTGAAAAACTGTTTTTT
TRBD1	TRBV27	-	TRBJ2-7	13	CASSEGADYEQYF	TGTGCCAGCAGTGAGGGGGCGGACTACGAGCAGTACTTC
TRBD1	TRBV5-4	-	TRBJ2-2	14	CASGTGYGAGELFF	TGTGCCAGTGGGACAGGGTATGGGGCCGGGGAGCTGTTTTTT
-	TRBV7-9	-	TRBJ2-1	16	CATTGGREGPYNEQFF	TGTGCAACCACAGGGGGGCGGGAGGGCCCCTACAATGAGCAGTTCTTC
-	TRBV11-2	-	TRBJ2-1	15	CASSQDPPFRGEQFF	TGTGCCAGCAGCCAGGACCCGCCCTTTAGGGGTGAGCAGTTCTTC
-	TRBV6-7	-	TRBJ2-6	18	CASKIPETGHSGANVLTF	TGTGCCAGCAAAATCCCCGAGACAGGTCACTCTGGGGCCAACGTCCTGACTTTC
TRBD1	TRBV19	-	TRBJ1-1	15	CASTGQGGRNGEAFF	TGTGCCAGTACTGGACAGGGGGGAAGAAATGGTGAAGCTTTCTTT
-	TRBV7-2	-	TRBJ1-5	15	CASSLAKGREWPQHF	TGTGCCAGCAGCTTAGCTAAAGGCAGGGAATGGCCCCAGCATTTT
-	TRBV7-9	-	TRBJ2-7	13	CASTGGSRYEQYF	TGTGCCAGCACAGGAGGGAGTCGCTACGAGCAGTACTTC
-	TRBV27	-	TRBJ1-5	14	CASRKAGDNQPQHF	TGTGCCAGCAGGAAGGCCGGAGACAATCAGCCCCAGCATTTT
TRBD1	TRBV4-3	medium-sized	TRBJ2-6	17	CASSQGDSFSGANVLTF	TGCGCCAGCAGCCAAGGGGACAGCTTCTCTGGGGCCAACGTCCTGACTTTC
TRBD1	TRBV7-6	-	TRBJ2-1	16	CASSWGQGSSYNEQFF	TGTGCCAGCAGCTGGGGACAGGGTAGCTCCTACAATGAGCAGTTCTTC
TRBD1	TRBV9	-	TRBJ2-1	15	CASSDTLGGQYEQFF	TGTGCCAGCAGCGATACCCTAGGGGGCCAGTATGAGCAGTTCTTC
-	TRBV19	-	TRBJ1-5	14	CASSTTQANQPQHF	TGTGCCAGTAGTACAACTCAGGCAAATCAGCCCCAGCATTTT
TRBD2	TRBV6-1	-	TRBJ2-3	13	CASTREGADTQYF	TGTGCCAGCACACGGGAGGGAGCAGATACGCAGTATTTT
TRBD2	TRBV27	-	TRBJ2-7	17	CASSSHKTSGSPYEQYF	TGTGCCAGCAGTTCTCATAAGACTAGCGGGAGCCCCTACGAGCAGTACTTC
-	TRBV15	-	TRBJ1-6	15	CATSRDPGGTSPLHF	TGTGCCACCAGCAGAGACCCCGGGGGAACCTCACCCCTCCACTTT
TRBD2	TRBV11-3	-	TRBJ2-5	13	CATSTSGQETQYF	TGTGCCACCTCGACTAGCGGGCAAGAGACCCAGTACTTC
-	TRBV28	-	TRBJ1-2	14	CASSFVGQSYGYTF	TGTGCCAGCAGTTTCGTGGGGCAGAGCTATGGCTACACCTTC
TRBD1	TRBV27	-	TRBJ1-6	17	CASSLYQPGQGNSPLHF	TGTGCCAGCAGTTTATACCAACCGGGACAGGGAAATTCACCCCTCCACTTT
-	TRBV5-4	-	TRBJ1-6	12	CASREGNSPLHF	TGTGCCAGCCGGGAGGGTAATTCACCCCTCCACTTT
-	TRBV20-1	-	TRBJ1-1	11	CSAPRNTEAFF	TGCAGTGCACCCAGGAACACTGAAGCTTTCTTT
-	TRBV28	-	TRBJ2-7	12	CASSPRLVEQYF	TGTGCCAGCAGTCCCCGGTTGGTTGAGCAGTACTTC
-	TRBV21-1	-	TRBJ1-4	17	CASSKAPSPVSNEKLFF	TGTGCCAGCAGCAAAGCACCGTCCCCGGTGTCTAATGAAAAACTGTTTTTT
TRBD1	TRBV7-2	-	TRBJ1-4	13	CASSARQGGELFF	TGTGCCAGCAGCGCCAGACAGGGGGGGGAACTGTTTTTT
TRBD2	TRBV9	-	TRBJ2-2	16	CASSERTSGGAGELFF	TGTGCCAGCAGCGAGAGGACTAGCGGGGGGGCCGGGGAGCTGTTTTTT
-	TRBV6-6	-	TRBJ2-5	15	CASSREPRVAQTQYF	TGTGCCAGCAGCCGGGAACCTAGGGTGGCACAGACCCAGTACTTC
TRBD1	TRBV28	-	TRBJ2-7	15	CASSYRDRPYYEQYF	TGTGCCAGCAGCTACCGGGACAGGCCATACTACGAGCAGTACTTC
TRBD1	TRBV5-1	-	TRBJ1-1	15	CASSLVRTGNTEAFF	TGCGCCAGCAGCTTGGTTAGGACAGGGAACACTGAAGCTTTCTTT
-	TRBV11-2	-	TRBJ2-5	14	CASSFGQLQETQYF	TGTGCCAGCAGCTTCGGACAACTCCAAGAGACCCAGTACTTC
-	TRBV9	-	TRBJ1-3	12	CASSVDLYTIYF	TGTGCCAGCAGCGTAGATCTCTACACCATATATTTT
TRBD1	TRBV5-1	-	TRBJ1-2	16	CASSFSGTGFNYGYTF	TGCGCCAGCAGCTTCTCAGGGACAGGGTTCAACTATGGCTACACCTTC
-	TRBV9	-	TRBJ2-5	12	CASSQGAETQYF	TGTGCCAGCAGCCAAGGGGCAGAGACCCAGTACTTC